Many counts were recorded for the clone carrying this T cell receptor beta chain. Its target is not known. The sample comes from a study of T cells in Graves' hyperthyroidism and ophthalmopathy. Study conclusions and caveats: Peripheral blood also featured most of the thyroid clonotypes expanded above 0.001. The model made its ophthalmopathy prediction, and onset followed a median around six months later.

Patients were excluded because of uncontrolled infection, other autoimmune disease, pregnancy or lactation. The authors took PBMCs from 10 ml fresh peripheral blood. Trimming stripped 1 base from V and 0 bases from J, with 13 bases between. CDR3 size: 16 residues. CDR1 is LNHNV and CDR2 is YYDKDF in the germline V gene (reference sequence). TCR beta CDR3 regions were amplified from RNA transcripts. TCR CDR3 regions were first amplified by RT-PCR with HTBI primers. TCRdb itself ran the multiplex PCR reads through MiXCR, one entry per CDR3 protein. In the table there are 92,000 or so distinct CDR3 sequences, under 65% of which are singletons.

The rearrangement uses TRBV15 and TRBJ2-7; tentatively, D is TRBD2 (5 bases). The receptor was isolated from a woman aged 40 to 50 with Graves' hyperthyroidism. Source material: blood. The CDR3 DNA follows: TGTGCCACCAGCAGAGGAAGGACTTTTAGCTCCTACGAGCAGTACTTC. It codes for CATSRGRTFSSYEQYF.